This is a list of T cell receptor beta chains from one sample in a study of T cell responses to AZD1222 COVID-19 vaccine. Sequencing used immunoSEQ multiplex PCR; TCRdb keeps in-frame clones, though not all of them. The data contain about 100,000 clones, roughly nine tenths of them singletons. Sequences were derived from peripheral blood, sampled 28 days after the second AZD1222 dose. These receptors all stem from an adult who received the AZD1222 COVID-19 vaccine. CDR3s include the opening cysteine and the closing phenylalanine or tryptophan. D genes are given only for firm matches. The listing skips clone size in some rows; elsewhere it reads once, few, many or a size class.

j_call clone_size d_call v_call cdr3_aa cdr3_nt
TRBJ1-6 NA TRBD1 TRBV19 CASRPGQGNYNSPLHF TGTGCCAGTAGGCCGGGACAGGGGAACTATAATTCACCCCTCCACTTT
TRBJ1-2 NA TRBD1 TRBV24-1 CATSDQTEDRGSSVQRGYTF TGTGCCACCAGTGACCAAACGGAGGACAGGGGGAGTTCTGTACAACGTGGCTACACCTTC
TRBJ1-1 NA NA TRBV7-9 CASRAGHITEAFF TGTGCCAGCAGGGCTGGACATATCACTGAAGCTTTCTTT
TRBJ1-4 NA TRBD1 TRBV10-3 CAIRKGQRTNEKLFF TGTGCCATCAGGAAGGGACAGAGAACTAATGAAAAACTGTTTTTT
TRBJ1-4 NA NA TRBV28 CASSTWAGDEKLFF TGTGCCAGCAGCACATGGGCGGGGGATGAAAAACTGTTTTTT
TRBJ2-3 NA TRBD2 TRBV28 CASSRGGTSTDTQYF TGTGCCAGCAGCCGCGGGGGGACTAGCACAGATACGCAGTATTTT
TRBJ1-4 once NA TRBV5-1 CASSLGPTNEKLFF TGCGCCAGCAGCTTGGGGCCCACTAATGAAAAACTGTTTTTT
TRBJ1-2 NA NA TRBV24-1 CAPPRRGGLWTPYGYTF TGTGCCCCCCCAAGGAGAGGAGGGTTATGGACCCCCTATGGCTACACCTTC
TRBJ2-7 few NA TRBV5-1 CASPLYEQYF TGCGCCAGCCCGCTTTACGAGCAGTACTTC
TRBJ2-5 NA TRBD1 TRBV10-1 CASSELKGGAVETQYF TGCGCCAGCAGTGAGTTGAAAGGGGGCGCGGTAGAGACCCAGTACTTC
TRBJ2-1 NA NA TRBV7-2 CASRYISYNEQFF TGTGCCAGCAGATACATATCCTACAATGAGCAGTTCTTC
TRBJ1-5 NA NA TRBV28 CASNPSTGNRLQHF TGTGCCAGCAATCCCTCGACAGGTAATCGGCTCCAGCATTTT
TRBJ2-3 NA NA TRBV30 CAWSEVHTDTQYF TGTGCCTGGAGTGAGGTCCACACAGATACGCAGTATTTT
TRBJ2-7 NA TRBD1 TRBV4-1 CASSHDRDYEQYF TGCGCCAGCAGCCATGACAGGGACTACGAGCAGTACTTC
TRBJ1-1 NA NA TRBV10-3 CAIKGSDSPTEAFF TGTGCCATCAAAGGCTCGGACTCTCCCACTGAAGCTTTCTTT
TRBJ2-3 NA TRBD2 TRBV4-3 CASSERGWLAGTTMPADTQYF TGCGCCAGCAGCGAAAGGGGGTGGCTAGCGGGAACGACGATGCCGGCAGATACGCAGTATTTT
TRBJ2-3 NA NA TRBV3-1/TRBV3-2 CASSRVSTDTQYF TGTGCCAGCAGCCGAGTAAGCACAGATACGCAGTATTTT
TRBJ1-3 NA NA TRBV25-1 CASSSGTYSGNTIYF TGTGCCAGCAGCTCCGGGACATACTCTGGAAACACCATATATTTT
TRBJ2-5 NA NA TRBV3-1/TRBV3-2 CASSQGQPRETQYF TGTGCCAGCAGCCAAGGACAGCCCAGGGAGACCCAGTACTTC
TRBJ2-3 NA NA TRBV2 CASSVRGMRTDTQYF TGTGCCAGCAGTGTACGCGGGATGCGCACAGATACGCAGTATTTT
TRBJ1-5 NA NA TRBV2 CASSELRVDQPQHF TGTGCCAGCAGTGAGCTCAGGGTGGATCAGCCCCAGCATTTT
TRBJ2-7 NA NA TRBV7-9 CASSLERGPTRIYEQYF TGTGCCAGCAGCTTAGAACGCGGACCGACCCGAATTTACGAGCAGTACTTC
TRBJ2-7 once NA TRBV3-1/TRBV3-2 CASSQEGDEQYF TGTGCCAGCAGCCAAGAGGGTGACGAGCAGTACTTC
TRBJ1-1 once NA TRBV28 CASPPGRAGNTEAFF TGTGCCAGCCCCCCGGGAAGGGCGGGGAACACTGAAGCTTTCTTT
TRBJ1-2 NA TRBD1 TRBV28 CASRTDRGYGYTF TGTGCCAGCAGAACTGACAGGGGCTATGGCTACACCTTC
TRBJ1-5 NA TRBD1 TRBV6-5 CASSYDAGGNQPQHF TGTGCCAGCAGTTACGATGCAGGGGGGAATCAGCCCCAGCATTTT
TRBJ1-3 NA TRBD1 TRBV9 CASSVDGTVSGNTIYF TGTGCCAGCAGCGTAGACGGGACAGTCTCTGGAAACACCATATATTTT
TRBJ1-1 NA NA TRBV3-1/TRBV3-2 CASSQWLTGNTEAFF TGTGCCAGCAGCCAATGGCTGACAGGGAACACTGAAGCTTTCTTT
TRBJ2-7 NA TRBD1 TRBV5-1 CASSSPGQQSFKQYF TGCGCCAGCAGCTCCCCGGGACAGCAATCATTCAAGCAGTACTTC
TRBJ2-7 NA NA TRBV13 CASSITYTVRDRDSYEQYF TGTGCCAGCAGCATAACGTATACTGTGCGGGACAGAGACTCCTACGAGCAGTACTTC
TRBJ1-6 few TRBD1 TRBV2 CASSDPGTENSPLHF TGTGCCAGCAGTGACCCCGGGACAGAGAATTCACCCCTCCACTTT
TRBJ2-3 NA TRBD2 TRBV6-1 CASSEVAGEADTQYF TGTGCCAGCAGTGAAGTAGCGGGAGAGGCAGATACGCAGTATTTT
TRBJ2-7 once NA TRBV7-2 CASSLGGVAGSYEQYF TGTGCCAGCAGCTTAGGAGGGGTGGCGGGGTCCTACGAGCAGTACTTC
TRBJ1-3 NA NA TRBV25-1 CASSVAGGNTIYF TGTGCCAGCAGTGTGGCTGGGGGAAACACCATATATTTT
TRBJ2-5 NA TRBD2 TRBV5-6 CASSLRSGRAGETQYF TGTGCCAGCAGCTTGAGGAGCGGGAGGGCCGGGGAGACCCAGTACTTC
TRBJ1-1 few NA TRBV19 CASSVNTEAFF TGTGCCAGTAGCGTGAACACTGAAGCTTTCTTT
TRBJ1-1 NA NA TRBV19 CASSRNKLGDTEAFF TGTGCCAGTAGTAGAAATAAACTGGGCGACACTGAAGCTTTCTTT
TRBJ2-2 NA NA TRBV24-1 CATSDYRDTGELFF TGTGCCACCAGTGATTACAGGGACACCGGGGAGCTGTTTTTT
TRBJ2-5 NA TRBD2 TRBV19 CASSDLGTSARETQYF TGTGCCAGTAGTGATCTAGGGACTAGCGCGCGGGAGACCCAGTACTTC
TRBJ2-6 NA NA TRBV27 CASKQGSGANVLTF TGTGCCAGTAAACAGGGCTCTGGGGCCAACGTCCTGACTTTC
TRBJ2-1 NA NA TRBV25-1 CASTLIDSTYNEQFF TGTGCCAGCACCCTGATAGACTCCACCTACAATGAGCAGTTCTTC
TRBJ2-1 NA TRBD2 TRBV28 CASSLRTSGRNEQFF TGTGCCAGCAGTTTACGGACTAGCGGGAGGAATGAGCAGTTCTTC
TRBJ1-5 NA NA TRBV18 CASSTGLQNQPQHF TGTGCCAGCTCAACGGGACTGCAGAATCAGCCCCAGCATTTT
TRBJ2-2 NA NA TRBV7-9 CASSSVGAWTGELFF TGTGCCAGCAGCTCCGTTGGGGCCTGGACCGGGGAGCTGTTTTTT
TRBJ2-7 NA TRBD1 TRBV27 CASSLNQGQGEQYF TGTGCCAGCAGTCTGAATCAGGGACAGGGCGAGCAGTACTTC
TRBJ1-2 NA TRBD1 TRBV9 CASSGGTVYGYTF TGTGCCAGCAGCGGAGGGACAGTCTATGGCTACACCTTC
TRBJ2-2 NA NA TRBV19 CASSIDNGGTGELFF TGTGCCAGTAGTATAGATAATGGCGGAACCGGGGAGCTGTTTTTT
TRBJ1-1 NA NA TRBV27 CASSPRLVMNTEAFF TGTGCCAGCAGTCCCAGACTTGTTATGAACACTGAAGCTTTCTTT
TRBJ2-7 NA TRBD1 TRBV5-1 CASRGTGAHEQYF TGCGCCAGCAGGGGGACAGGGGCACACGAGCAGTACTTC
TRBJ2-3 NA NA TRBV28 CASSAGGADTQYF TGTGCCAGCAGTGCAGGGGGGGCGGATACGCAGTATTTT
TRBJ2-7 NA NA TRBV7-2 CASRPPGPESPYDEQYF TGTGCCAGCAGACCCCCGGGACCAGAATCCCCATACGACGAGCAGTACTTC
TRBJ1-6 NA NA TRBV28 CASTLSSSYNSPLHF TGTGCCAGCACTTTGTCAAGCTCCTATAATTCACCCCTCCACTTT
TRBJ1-4 NA TRBD1 TRBV9 CASSLTGVSEKLFF TGTGCCAGCAGCCTTACAGGGGTTAGCGAAAAACTGTTTTTT